The TCR beta chain described here comes from a study of cytomegalovirus exposure and HLA in healthy donors. Study-level information: When 398 donors were genotyped, 80% to 90% of them were found to fall in the Caucasian-associated ancestry cluster.

General observations from the study: The authors assumed roughly uniform sequencing depth across donors for presence/absence analyses.

This clone was seen only once. Its antigen is unknown. The germline V gene has CDR1 SNHLY and CDR2 FYNNEI. The CDR3 is made up of 16 amino acids. Trimming took 8 bases from V and 3 from J; bases not matched to a gene: 13. Researchers ran the PCR with 60 Vbeta and 13 Jbeta primers. Clones were sequenced by immunoSEQ multiplex PCR, and TCRdb holds only the in-frame ones, with some missing. The data show over 150,000 clones, over 80% seen once. V is TRBV2 and J is TRBJ1-1, with TRBD1 identical over 9 bases. The TCR was taken from a boy aged 2 to 9 in good health and CMV-seronegative. The sequenced sample consisted of PBMCs. DNA for the CDR3: TGTGCCAGCCAAGACAGGGGGAACAAAGAGGACACTGAAGCTTTCTTT. The encoded protein is CASQDRGNKEDTEAFF.